This T cell receptor (beta chain) originates from a study of cytomegalovirus exposure and HLA in healthy donors (dated by TCRdb to about 2017). For the wider study: An earlier analysis of approximately 640 of the donors reported 250 to 300 Gb of sequence data and around 110 million unique TCR beta sequences from about 180 million T cells. Roughly 300 gigabases of sequencing data and tens of millions of unique TCR sequences made up an early release that covered approximately 620 HLA-typed donors. Of the approximately 400 genotyped donors, approximately 80% fell in the genetic ancestry cluster associated with self-reported Caucasian donors. The study aimed to test whether signatures of past pathogen exposure could be identified by cataloging public T cell receptors. The study used immunosequencing to profile the T cell repertoires of more than 650 subjects and linked those repertoires to cytomegalovirus serostatus. A separate validation cohort of roughly 110 different subjects was used in addition to the roughly 670-subject first cohort. To predict cytomegalovirus infection status, the study combined high-throughput TCR immunosequencing, statistical association of individual TCRs with disease status, and machine learning. A later analysis re-analyzed previously published TCR beta repertoires from about 730 donors and added high-resolution HLA genotyping to study TCR occurrence patterns. In the later analysis, no new phenotypic data were used to find candidate immune exposures; instead, reliance was placed on TCR beta sequences and their occurrence across donors. An earlier analysis of roughly 580 of the donors used high-throughput TCR beta sequencing to judge whether each TCR beta V gene segment behaved as functional or pseudogenic. Donor age, sex, ethnicity and CMV serostatus were compiled together with the repertoire data. Genome-wide SNP genotypes for about three fifths of the roughly 670 donors were used in a later genetic analysis, which treated that subset as a discovery cohort. Every discovery cohort repertoire had been produced on one sequencing platform. Both class I and class II loci were covered by HLA typing, at four-digit resolution. Typing coverage differed by locus: A, B, C, DRB1 and DQB1 were typed in roughly 629-630 donors, DQA1 in about 510, DPA1 in 606, and DPB1 in just under 490. Roughly five DR-DQ haplotypes were handled as single units for association and clustering because linkage in the cohort was strong. Across under 500 genotyped donors of the cohort, an average of about 220,000 unique TCR beta nucleotide sequences per donor were sequenced, and roughly 17% of those sequences were non-productive. What the study reported, not specific to this receptor: In an earlier analysis of 587 of the donors, most TCR beta V segments were observed in productive rearrangements about 87% or about 30% of the time, broadly matching IMGT annotations. Linkage disequilibrium might explain the correlated functional status among segregating V segments, but an unknown experimental factor could not be ruled out. At a false discovery rate of 0.05, a later analysis linked under 20,000 TCR beta sequences to specific HLA alleles. While some public TCRs were present in many individuals, most TCR sequences turned up only very rarely across donors. The authors suggested that the approach could potentially be generalized to other disease states and immunological phenotypes. Because counts were too low, roughly 18 rarely observed V segments, including chromosome 9 orphons, were left out of the earlier analysis of 587 of the donors. A further reported finding was that TCR beta sequences accurately predicted the HLA-A and HLA-B alleles for most subjects in the first cohort. In a later analysis, the rate of TCR association differed among HLA loci, with DRB1 alleles having the most associated TCRs and HLA-C alleles having the fewest. The presence/absence analyses assumed that sequencing depth was roughly uniform across donors, and that assumption may not be true. For the cohort, immune exposure information was limited to CMV serostatus. Some IMGT-functional V segments, including TRBV6-2 and TRBV6-3, could not be distinguished by the 87-base-pair reads and were therefore excluded. The classifier was reported to diagnose cytomegalovirus status with high specificity and sensitivity in both the original cohort and the validation cohort. In vitro tests confirmed that a few of the cytomegalovirus-associated TCR beta chains recognize cytomegalovirus antigens. According to a later analysis, most CMV-associated TCR beta chains appeared to be HLA-restricted, and the HLA associations seemed to be driven largely by CMV exposure. In this cohort, only TCR beta chains were sequenced, and detectable features were limited by the absence of alpha or paired-chain data. An association between a missense DCLRE1C variant and V-gene and J-gene trimming of TCR beta chains was found in a later genetic analysis and replicated in an independent cohort. In a later analysis, HLA-associated TCR beta chains showed more clonal expansion and lower generation probabilities than non-associated chains that were equally common. Because HLA typing was unavailable for some donors at each locus, only the typed subset was used in association tests. According to a later analysis, parvovirus B19, influenza, CMV and Epstein-Barr virus appeared linked to several top co-occurrence clusters. A later genetic analysis reported fewer N-insertions in productive TCRs among donors in an Asian-associated ancestry cluster than the roughly 700-donor mean. The study listed 150 to 200 TCR beta chains as associated with cytomegalovirus. When HLA alleles, especially DR and DQ, strongly co-occurred, TCR associations were difficult to assign to individual alleles. A cluster of highly shared sequence variants was judged likely to represent a technical artifact of the sequencing pipeline.

The library was obtained by the immunoSEQ multiplex PCR assay. A mixture of 60 forward primers for TCR Vbeta segments and 13 reverse primers for TCR Jbeta segments was used in the multiplex PCR. The CDR3 region of rearranged TCR beta genes was amplified from genomic DNA with a multiplex PCR assay. On the Illumina HiSeq System, the amplified TCR beta libraries were sequenced as 87-base-pair reads. The original pipeline was this. A later analysis counted tens of millions of unique TCR beta chains across the 550 to 700 repertoires, and around 9.9 million of these chains were shared by at least two donors. A nearest-neighbor algorithm error-corrected the raw reads and collapsed the reads into unique sequences, merging closely related sequences to remove PCR and sequencing errors. To assign V, D and J gene segments, CDR3 sequences were aligned to IMGT reference sequences. For a sequence to be retained, at least a six-nucleotide match to both a V gene segment and a J gene segment was required. A rearrangement counted as productive if the CDR3 had no stop codons and remained in frame with V and J, and every other rearrangement counted as non-productive. CDR3 was defined by IMGT convention, running from the second conserved V-encoded cysteine to the conserved J-encoded phenylalanine. The earlier analysis of 500 to 600 of the donors excluded sequences that lacked an unambiguous match to a single V gene segment. In an earlier analysis of several hundred of the donors, V segments were called functional above 56.7% productive rearrangements and were called segregating when the between-donor standard deviation exceeded 5%. To diagnose cytomegalovirus status from the catalog of TCR beta chain sequences, a statistical classification framework was built. In a later analysis, TCR nucleotide sequences were compared against IMGT/GENE-DB human TR gene sequences so that V and J genes could be assigned. Using the TCRdist pipeline, a later analysis assigned CDR3 sequences along with most-parsimonious VDJ recombination scenarios. In a later analysis, each TCR beta chain was defined by its CDR3 amino acid sequence together with its V-gene family, and reads without a unique V-gene family were excluded. In a later analysis, nearly 600 highly shared, low-generation-probability nucleotide sequences were removed to address suspected cross-contamination and a sequencing artifact. A later analysis calculated a clonal expansion index for each public chain from normalized within-repertoire ranks of inferred template counts. Generation probabilities in a later analysis came from a VDJ recombination model fitted to out-of-frame rearrangements, and those results were checked against IGoR. A later analysis scored TCR-TCR, TCR-HLA and TCR-CMV co-occurrence with hypergeometric tests, applying a repertoire-size bias correction to TCR pairs. To estimate false discovery rates, a later analysis permuted the HLA or CMV assignments 20 times. In a later analysis, co-occurring TCRs were grouped with DBSCAN, and TCRdist sequence similarity was added when clustering was performed within HLA-allele-positive subsets. Repertoires with fewer than 30,000 or more than 120,000 public chains, plus five repertoires with anomalous nucleotide sharing, were excluded from co-occurrence clustering. TCRdb limited this immuneACCESS table to in-frame rearrangements with V and J called. A share of clones is missing; checked studies link under half to unresolved V genes, and the rest is unexplained. That table supplies the V and J calls and clone size; D and trimming were determined from the DNA. Counted in this sample were 200,000 to 250,000 clones; 80% to 90% of them appeared once. The top ten clones comprise 1% of the sample.

The V end loses 5 bases and the J end loses 0 bases, and a stretch of 14 bases separates them. The germline V gene (reference sequence) yields MNHEY for CDR1 and SMNVEV for CDR2. From the cysteine up to the phenylalanine, the CDR3 has a length of 15 residues. The read is trimmed to its CDR3 DNA, 45 bases read in frame from base 1. About this clone: Its cognate antigen has yet to be identified. No qualities accompany the bases; no much larger clone lies one base away.

The cohort comprised some 700 healthy bone marrow donors. Cohort members were all nominally healthy when sampled, although unrecorded immune exposures were likely present. The donor tested CMV seronegative and was one of the 352 seronegative cohort members. Each donor provided a peripheral blood sample, and peripheral blood mononuclear cells were used for TCR beta sequencing. The Qiagen DNeasy Blood Extraction Kit was used to extract genomic DNA from the blood cell samples. Specimen: PBMCs. The V and J segments used are TRBV27 and TRBJ2-7; no D segment can be confidently identified. The receptor's source is a woman aged 18 to 35 in good health and CMV-seronegative. Read as DNA, the sequence is TGTGCCAGCAGTCCCGTTCGGGTCGTCTCCTACGAGCAGTACTTC. It encodes CASSPVRVVSYEQYF.